These T cell receptor beta chains were read from a single sample in a study of T cells in localized non-small cell lung cancer. TCRdb's table, derived via immunoSEQ multiplex PCR, lists solely in-frame clones and lacks some. The top ten hold roughly 10% of the sample, which has around 41,000 clones, 91% seen once. Sequenced material: PBMCs, taken before any cancer treatment. The receptors derive from a woman between 35 and 70 years old with stage II lung adenocarcinoma. CDR3s include the opening cysteine and the closing phenylalanine or tryptophan. Each record gives: D gene, V gene, clone size, J gene, CDR3 protein, CDR3 DNA. D genes are given only for firm matches. Expanded clones get a size class; other rows say once, few or many, or leave the size out.

D gene: .; V gene: TRBV6-1; clone size: .; J gene: TRBJ1-1; CDR3 protein: CASSDQVHTESFF; CDR3 DNA: TGTGCCAGCAGTGATCAGGTACACACTGAATCTTTCTTT
D gene: TRBD1; V gene: TRBV28; clone size: .; J gene: TRBJ2-7; CDR3 protein: CASSTPGTGLSNYEQYF; CDR3 DNA: TGTGCCAGCAGTACACCCGGGACAGGGCTGTCAAACTACGAGCAGTACTTC
D gene: .; V gene: TRBV7-8; clone size: .; J gene: TRBJ1-2; CDR3 protein: CASSLGNRAGYTF; CDR3 DNA: TGTGCCAGCAGCTTGGGAAACAGGGCCGGCTACACCTTC
D gene: .; V gene: TRBV6-5; clone size: .; J gene: TRBJ1-5; CDR3 protein: CASSYLQDSNQPQHF; CDR3 DNA: TGTGCCAGCAGTTACTTACAGGATAGCAATCAGCCCCAGCATTTT
D gene: TRBD1; V gene: TRBV7-8; clone size: .; J gene: TRBJ1-5; CDR3 protein: CASSLAPDRGSHQPQHF; CDR3 DNA: TGTGCCAGCAGCTTAGCCCCGGACAGGGGTTCTCATCAGCCCCAGCATTTT
D gene: .; V gene: TRBV7-8; clone size: .; J gene: TRBJ2-2; CDR3 protein: CASSLGSTGELFF; CDR3 DNA: TGTGCCAGCAGTCTTGGGTCTACCGGGGAGCTGTTTTTT
D gene: .; V gene: TRBV2; clone size: medium-sized; J gene: TRBJ2-1; CDR3 protein: CASSEGQVGYEQFF; CDR3 DNA: TGTGCCAGCAGTGAGGGACAAGTAGGCTATGAGCAGTTCTTC
D gene: .; V gene: TRBV19; clone size: .; J gene: TRBJ2-2; CDR3 protein: CASSGRRGTNTGELFF; CDR3 DNA: TGTGCCAGTAGTGGGCGGCGCGGGACGAACACCGGGGAGCTGTTTTTT
D gene: TRBD2; V gene: TRBV5-1; clone size: .; J gene: TRBJ2-2; CDR3 protein: CASTREGYTGELFF; CDR3 DNA: TGCGCCAGCACCCGGGAGGGGTACACCGGGGAGCTGTTTTTT
D gene: .; V gene: TRBV10-1; clone size: .; J gene: TRBJ2-3; CDR3 protein: CASSDSGGLLTDTQYF; CDR3 DNA: TGCGCCAGCAGTGATAGTGGGGGGCTCCTCACAGATACGCAGTATTTT
D gene: .; V gene: TRBV2; clone size: once; J gene: TRBJ1-2; CDR3 protein: CASLSGTAYGYTF; CDR3 DNA: TGTGCCAGCCTGTCAGGGACGGCCTATGGCTACACCTTC
D gene: TRBD1; V gene: TRBV15; clone size: .; J gene: TRBJ1-6; CDR3 protein: CATSIQQGATLHF; CDR3 DNA: TGTGCCACCAGCATACAACAGGGGGCAACCCTCCACTTT
D gene: .; V gene: TRBV9; clone size: .; J gene: TRBJ1-1; CDR3 protein: CASSVGSGRGTEAFF; CDR3 DNA: TGTGCCAGCAGCGTAGGATCTGGAAGAGGCACTGAAGCTTTCTTT
D gene: TRBD2; V gene: TRBV5-8; clone size: .; J gene: TRBJ2-1; CDR3 protein: CASSLLASGRHLSYNEQFF; CDR3 DNA: TGTGCCAGCAGCCTGTTGGCTAGCGGGAGGCACCTTTCCTACAATGAGCAGTTCTTC
D gene: TRBD1; V gene: TRBV10-3; clone size: .; J gene: TRBJ1-2; CDR3 protein: CAISLTGKDYGYTF; CDR3 DNA: TGTGCCATCTCCTTGACAGGGAAGGACTATGGCTACACCTTC
D gene: .; V gene: TRBV5-4; clone size: .; J gene: TRBJ2-2; CDR3 protein: CASSLPGPGELFF; CDR3 DNA: TGTGCCAGCAGCTTGCCTGGCCCCGGGGAGCTGTTTTTT
D gene: .; V gene: TRBV7-9; clone size: .; J gene: TRBJ2-5; CDR3 protein: CASSLGSYQETQYF; CDR3 DNA: TGTGCCAGCAGCTTAGGCTCCTACCAAGAGACCCAGTACTTC
D gene: TRBD2; V gene: TRBV4-2; clone size: .; J gene: TRBJ2-3; CDR3 protein: CASSPTGGGTDTQYF; CDR3 DNA: TGTGCCAGCAGCCCAACGGGGGGGGGCACAGATACGCAGTATTTT
D gene: .; V gene: TRBV6-5; clone size: .; J gene: TRBJ1-1; CDR3 protein: CASSYSVREGAEAFF; CDR3 DNA: TGTGCCAGCAGTTACTCGGTCAGGGAGGGTGCTGAAGCTTTCTTT
D gene: .; V gene: TRBV6-5; clone size: once; J gene: TRBJ2-7; CDR3 protein: CASSLWLEGGEQYF; CDR3 DNA: TGTGCCAGCAGTCTATGGTTGGAGGGGGGTGAGCAGTACTTC
D gene: TRBD1; V gene: TRBV5-6; clone size: .; J gene: TRBJ2-7; CDR3 protein: CASSLLTGGQYF; CDR3 DNA: TGTGCCAGCAGCTTGCTTACAGGGGGGCAGTACTTC
D gene: TRBD2; V gene: TRBV19; clone size: few; J gene: TRBJ2-7; CDR3 protein: CASSIGGGQQYF; CDR3 DNA: TGTGCCAGTAGTATAGGCGGGGGACAGCAGTACTTC
D gene: TRBD1; V gene: TRBV18; clone size: .; J gene: TRBJ2-7; CDR3 protein: CASSLLGTGGYEQYF; CDR3 DNA: TGTGCCAGCTCTCTTTTAGGGACAGGGGGATACGAGCAGTACTTC
D gene: .; V gene: TRBV10-1; clone size: .; J gene: TRBJ2-5; CDR3 protein: CASSESIPVSGRAETQYF; CDR3 DNA: TGCGCCAGCAGTGAGTCTATTCCCGTGAGCGGGCGAGCAGAGACCCAGTACTTC
D gene: .; V gene: TRBV7-9; clone size: .; J gene: TRBJ2-5; CDR3 protein: CASSRGKVGLGEETQYF; CDR3 DNA: TGTGCCAGCAGCCGTGGGAAAGTCGGTTTGGGGGAGGAGACCCAGTACTTC
D gene: TRBD2; V gene: TRBV4-2; clone size: .; J gene: TRBJ2-1; CDR3 protein: CASSQDPSGSRYNEQFF; CDR3 DNA: TGTGCCAGCAGCCAAGATCCTAGCGGGAGCCGTTACAATGAGCAGTTCTTC
D gene: .; V gene: TRBV2; clone size: .; J gene: TRBJ1-5; CDR3 protein: CASTGGDNQPQHF; CDR3 DNA: TGTGCCAGCACCGGGGGGGACAATCAGCCCCAGCATTTT
D gene: .; V gene: TRBV19; clone size: .; J gene: TRBJ2-3; CDR3 protein: CASRGPGADTQYF; CDR3 DNA: TGTGCCAGCAGAGGCCCAGGAGCAGATACGCAGTATTTT
D gene: TRBD2; V gene: TRBV7-6; clone size: .; J gene: TRBJ2-7; CDR3 protein: CASSPSGGFSYEQYF; CDR3 DNA: TGTGCCAGCAGCCCTAGCGGGGGGTTCTCCTACGAGCAGTACTTC
D gene: .; V gene: TRBV5-5; clone size: .; J gene: TRBJ1-4; CDR3 protein: CASSLARGGGATNEKLFF; CDR3 DNA: TGTGCCAGCAGCTTGGCGAGGGGAGGAGGTGCAACTAATGAAAAACTGTTTTTT
D gene: .; V gene: TRBV5-6; clone size: .; J gene: TRBJ1-6; CDR3 protein: CASSLGIGNNSPLHF; CDR3 DNA: TGTGCCAGCAGCTTGGGTATAGGGAATAATTCACCCCTCCACTTT
D gene: TRBD2; V gene: TRBV4-2; clone size: .; J gene: TRBJ2-1; CDR3 protein: CASSQELAGANNEQFF; CDR3 DNA: TGTGCCAGCAGCCAAGAACTAGCGGGAGCCAACAATGAGCAGTTCTTC
D gene: TRBD1; V gene: TRBV9; clone size: .; J gene: TRBJ2-7; CDR3 protein: CASSPRGQGINEQYF; CDR3 DNA: TGTGCCAGCAGCCCTAGAGGACAGGGTATCAACGAGCAGTACTTC
D gene: .; V gene: TRBV11-2; clone size: .; J gene: TRBJ2-7; CDR3 protein: CASSLPDYEQYF; CDR3 DNA: TGTGCCAGCAGCCTCCCAGACTACGAGCAGTACTTC
D gene: TRBD1; V gene: TRBV7-3; clone size: .; J gene: TRBJ2-7; CDR3 protein: CASSLTGTEFSQQYF; CDR3 DNA: TGTGCCAGCAGCTTAACGGGGACAGAGTTCTCCCAGCAGTACTTC
D gene: .; V gene: TRBV5-1; clone size: .; J gene: TRBJ2-1; CDR3 protein: CASSSNGTRYNEQFF; CDR3 DNA: TGCGCCAGCAGCTCTAACGGGACCAGATACAATGAGCAGTTCTTC
D gene: .; V gene: TRBV14; clone size: .; J gene: TRBJ2-7; CDR3 protein: CASSLFSGSPYEQYF; CDR3 DNA: TGTGCCAGCAGCCTCTTCTCCGGGTCCCCCTACGAGCAGTACTTC
D gene: TRBD2; V gene: TRBV28; clone size: .; J gene: TRBJ2-7; CDR3 protein: CASSPGTGRTSGSYEQYF; CDR3 DNA: TGTGCCAGCAGTCCCGGGACAGGTAGGACTAGCGGGAGCTACGAGCAGTACTTC
D gene: TRBD1; V gene: TRBV2; clone size: .; J gene: TRBJ1-2; CDR3 protein: CASSPEDRGLQYGYTF; CDR3 DNA: TGTGCCAGCAGTCCAGAGGACAGGGGGCTACAATATGGCTACACCTTC
D gene: TRBD2; V gene: TRBV9; clone size: .; J gene: TRBJ2-1; CDR3 protein: CASSATSGVYNEQFF; CDR3 DNA: TGTGCCAGCAGCGCTACTAGCGGGGTTTACAATGAGCAGTTCTTC
D gene: .; V gene: TRBV6-5; clone size: once; J gene: TRBJ1-4; CDR3 protein: CASSYRPGATNEKLFF; CDR3 DNA: TGTGCCAGCAGTTACCGTCCCGGAGCAACTAATGAAAAACTGTTTTTT
D gene: .; V gene: TRBV7-3; clone size: once; J gene: TRBJ2-1; CDR3 protein: CASSFGQGGYNEQFF; CDR3 DNA: TGTGCCAGCAGCTTTGGCCAGGGAGGATACAATGAGCAGTTCTTC
D gene: .; V gene: TRBV19; clone size: .; J gene: TRBJ1-5; CDR3 protein: CASSISLMAQHF; CDR3 DNA: TGTGCCAGTAGTATATCCCTGATGGCCCAGCATTTT
D gene: .; V gene: TRBV5-1; clone size: .; J gene: TRBJ2-7; CDR3 protein: CASSTSVSYEQYF; CDR3 DNA: TGCGCCAGCAGCACGAGTGTATCCTACGAGCAGTACTTC
D gene: .; V gene: TRBV28; clone size: once; J gene: TRBJ1-2; CDR3 protein: CASSYGTSDGYTF; CDR3 DNA: TGTGCCAGCAGTTATGGGACGTCGGATGGCTACACCTTC
D gene: .; V gene: TRBV19; clone size: .; J gene: TRBJ2-1; CDR3 protein: CASANDQGGEQFF; CDR3 DNA: TGTGCCAGTGCCAACGATCAGGGCGGTGAGCAGTTCTTC